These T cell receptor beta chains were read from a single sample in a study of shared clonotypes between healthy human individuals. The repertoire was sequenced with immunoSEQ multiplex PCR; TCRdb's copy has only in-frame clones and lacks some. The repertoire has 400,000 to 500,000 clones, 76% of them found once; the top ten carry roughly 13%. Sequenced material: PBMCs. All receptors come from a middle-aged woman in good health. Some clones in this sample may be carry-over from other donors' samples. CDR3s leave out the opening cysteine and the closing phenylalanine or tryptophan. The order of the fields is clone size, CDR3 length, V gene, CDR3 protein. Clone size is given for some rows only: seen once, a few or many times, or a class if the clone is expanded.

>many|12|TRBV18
ASSPNAVNTEAF
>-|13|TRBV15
ATSRDRGLAYEQY
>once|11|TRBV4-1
ASSQRINQPQH
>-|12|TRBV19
ASSLPGGGYGYT
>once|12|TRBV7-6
ASSHIREGETQY
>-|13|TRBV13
ASSTSGTTNYGYT
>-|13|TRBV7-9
ASSPGQGARREQY
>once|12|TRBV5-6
ASSLGQGAREQY
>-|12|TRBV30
AWSSGLAVGEQY
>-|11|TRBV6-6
ASSQTSSGELF
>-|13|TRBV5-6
ASSQDLGRGETQY
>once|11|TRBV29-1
SVEDSGANVLT
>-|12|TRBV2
ASTGEQGETEAF
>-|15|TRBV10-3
AISESSPTATNEKLF
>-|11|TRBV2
ASIQGRNTEAF
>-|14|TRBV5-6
ASSLGRDRVNYGYT
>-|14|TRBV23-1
ASRVRPGQESYEQY